These T cell receptor beta chains were read from a single sample in a study of identical twins. One entry per CDR3 protein results from TCRdb running MiXCR on the 5' RACE reads. The profile shows 470,000 or so distinct CDR3 sequences, more than 20% of them singletons. These data also featured in a second study, about T cells expressing NK-cell markers.

Sequences were obtained from CD4+ T cells sorted from blood. These TCRs come from a woman between 18 and 30 years old in good health. The CDR3 runs from the conserved cysteine through the conserved F or W. A D gene is named only where the DNA matches it firmly. For some rows the clone size is stated as once, few or many, or as a class when expanded; others skip it.

>TRBD1|TRBV12-3/TRBV12-4|TRBJ2-1|.
TGTGCCAGCAGCGCGACCATGGACAGGAAGCAGTTCTTC
CASSATMDRKQFF
>.|TRBV6-1|TRBJ2-2|.
TGTGCCAGCAAAGAACGGGACACCGGGGAGCTGTTTTTT
CASKERDTGELFF
>.|TRBV9|TRBJ2-2|.
TGTGCCAGCAGCGTTCCCGGGAGCGACACCGGGGAGCTGTTTTTT
CASSVPGSDTGELFF
>.|TRBV5-1|TRBJ2-1|.
TGCGCCAGCAGCTTTGGCTCTAGCTCCTACAATGAGCAGTTCTTC
CASSFGSSSYNEQFF
>.|TRBV4-3|TRBJ2-7|.
TGCGCCAGCAGCCAAGGATGGCCATCCTACGAGCAGTACTTC
CASSQGWPSYEQYF
>TRBD2|TRBV11-2|TRBJ2-7|.
TGTGCCAGCAGCTTAGTTCTACTAGCGGGGGGCACCTACGAGCAGTACTTC
CASSLVLLAGGTYEQYF
>.|TRBV5-1|TRBJ1-2|.
TGCGCCAGCAGCCCCCCGGGAGGGGGCTATGGCTACACCTTC
CASSPPGGGYGYTF
>.|TRBV5-1|TRBJ2-7|few
TGCGCCAGCAGTGCCAGGGGCCGAAACTACGAGCAGTACTTC
CASSARGRNYEQYF
>TRBD2|TRBV9|TRBJ2-7|few
TGTGCCAGCAGCGTAGGACTAGCGGGAGTGGAAGAGCAGTACTTC
CASSVGLAGVEEQYF
>.|TRBV29-1|TRBJ2-1|few
TGCAGCGTTGCCGCCGGTGTAGCGATCTATTACAATGAGCAGTTCTTC
CSVAAGVAIYYNEQFF
>.|TRBV7-3|TRBJ2-6|.
TGTGCCAGCAGCTTAGTCGCAAGGACTGGGGCCAACGTCCTGACTTTC
CASSLVARTGANVLTF
>.|TRBV9|TRBJ1-5|few
TGTGCCAGTGGGGGGGAGGAACAGCCCCAGCATTTT
CASGGEEQPQHF
>.|TRBV7-9|TRBJ1-2|.
TGTGCCAGCAACCTGGACGGCTATGGCTACACCTTC
CASNLDGYGYTF
>.|TRBV6-1|TRBJ2-3|.
TGTGCCAGCAGTGAGCATTTGGGGACAGATACGCAGTATTTT
CASSEHLGTDTQYF
>.|TRBV29-1|TRBJ1-5|few
TGCAGCGTTCGAGAGGACGGTGATCAGCCCCAGCATTTT
CSVREDGDQPQHF
>.|TRBV7-2|TRBJ1-5|few
TGTGCCAGCAGCCGCGGGGGGAGGGGCAATCAGCCCCAGCATTTT
CASSRGGRGNQPQHF
>.|TRBV6-2/TRBV6-3|TRBJ1-3|.
TGTGCCAGCAGCTTCTCGACAGCACCTGGAAACACCATATATTTT
CASSFSTAPGNTIYF
>.|TRBV5-1|TRBJ2-7|few
TGCGCCAGCAGCGTCGACAGGGGAGGGTACGAGCAGTACTTC
CASSVDRGGYEQYF
>.|TRBV10-3|TRBJ2-2|few
TGTGCCATCAAAGCGGAAAGAACCGCAAACACCGGGGAGCTGTTTTTT
CAIKAERTANTGELFF
>.|TRBV10-3|TRBJ2-2|.
TGTGCCATCAGTGGGGTGACGAACACCGGGGAGCTGTTTTTT
CAISGVTNTGELFF
>.|TRBV2|TRBJ2-3|.
TGTGCCGGCGCTCGGGACCGCCGCACAGATACGCAGTATTTT
CAGARDRRTDTQYF
>TRBD2|TRBV20-1|TRBJ2-7|few
TGCAGTCAAGGTAGCGGGAGAGAGCAGTACTTC
CSQGSGREQYF
>TRBD2|TRBV5-1|TRBJ2-3|.
TGCGCCAGCAGCCGAAGCGGGAGGCCCCTCACAGATACGCAGTATTTT
CASSRSGRPLTDTQYF
>.|TRBV10-3|TRBJ1-2|.
TGTGCCATCAGTGGGAGAGGGGTTGATGGCTACACCTTC
CAISGRGVDGYTF
>.|TRBV5-1|TRBJ1-1|many
TGCGCCAGCAGCTTGGCCCCAGGCACCGGGACTGAAGCTTTCTTT
CASSLAPGTGTEAFF
>.|TRBV7-7|TRBJ2-7|.
TGTGCCAGCACCGCCGGGACTGGGGACTACGAGCAGTACTTC
CASTAGTGDYEQYF
>.|TRBV6-1|TRBJ1-5|few
TGTGCCAGCAGTCGGTCCGGGACCGAGAATCAGCCCCAGCATTTT
CASSRSGTENQPQHF
>TRBD2|TRBV2|TRBJ2-7|few
TGTGCCAGCGGCCAGACGGGGGGTCAGCAGTACTTC
CASGQTGGQQYF
>TRBD1|TRBV4-3|TRBJ2-1|.
TGCGCCAGCAGCCAAGTACAGGGGGCGAAGTCCAATGAGCAGTTCTTC
CASSQVQGAKSNEQFF
>TRBD2|TRBV20-1|TRBJ2-3|many
TGCAGTGCTATTAGACTAGCGGGAGAAGATACGCAGTATTTT
CSAIRLAGEDTQYF
>TRBD1|TRBV10-1|TRBJ2-7|.
TGCGCCAGCAGTGTAACCGGGACAGGGGAAGCGAACGAGCAGTACTTC
CASSVTGTGEANEQYF
>.|TRBV12-3/TRBV12-4|TRBJ2-3|.
TGTGCCAGCAGTCCCGCCCAGAGGGCCCCAGATACGCAGTATTTT
CASSPAQRAPDTQYF
>.|TRBV4-3|TRBJ2-7|few
TGCGCCAGCAGCCAAGATCTAGGTCGCGGGACCCACTCTTACGAGCAGTACTTC
CASSQDLGRGTHSYEQYF
>.|TRBV29-1|TRBJ1-1|few
TGCAGCGTCCGTCCCCGGGAGGGGCGCACTGAAGCTTTCTTT
CSVRPREGRTEAFF
>.|TRBV5-1|TRBJ2-2|many
TGCGCCAGCAGCTTGCCGTGGGGGAACACCGGGGAGCTGTTTTTT
CASSLPWGNTGELFF
>.|TRBV15|TRBJ2-1|.
TGTGCCACCAAAGGTTACAATGAGCAGTTCTTC
CATKGYNEQFF
>.|TRBV5-1|TRBJ2-5|many
TGCGCCAGCAGCATAATGGACGGACAAGAGACCCAGTACTTC
CASSIMDGQETQYF
>TRBD2|TRBV6-4|TRBJ2-3|.
TGTGCCAGCAGTGCTAGCGGGGGGGCCACAGATACGCAGTATTTT
CASSASGGATDTQYF
>.|TRBV20-1|TRBJ2-7|.
TGCAGTGCTCTGGGCCAATCCTACGAGCAGTACTTC
CSALGQSYEQYF
>TRBD1|TRBV14|TRBJ2-7|.
TGTGCCAGCAGCCAACCGGGGACAGTATCCTACGAGCAGTACTTC
CASSQPGTVSYEQYF
>.|TRBV7-9|TRBJ1-1|.
TGTGCCAGCAGCGCTGGAGGGTTTGGGCAAGCTTTCTTT
CASSAGGFGQAFF
>.|TRBV20-1|TRBJ2-3|.
TGCAGTGCTTTAAACAGGGCCACAGATACGCAGTATTTT
CSALNRATDTQYF
>TRBD1|TRBV7-9|TRBJ1-1|.
TGTGCCAGCACCTGGGATATAGCAGGGGCAGGGGGCACTGAAGCTTTCTTT
CASTWDIAGAGGTEAFF
>TRBD2|TRBV30|TRBJ2-1|few
TGTGCCTGGTGTATTGGCGGGAGTCCCGCGGATGAGCAGTTCTTC
CAWCIGGSPADEQFF
>TRBD1|TRBV5-6|TRBJ2-5|.
TGTGCCAGCAGCTTGGACAGGGGTCAGACCCAGTACTTC
CASSLDRGQTQYF
>TRBD1|TRBV6-5|TRBJ2-7|.
TGTGCCAGCAGTTACTCGGAGACAGGGGGGCCGCTGATGGTGCAGTACTTC
CASSYSETGGPLMVQYF
>.|TRBV6-6|TRBJ2-7|.
TGTGCCAGCAACCAATGGAGCTCCTACGAGCAGTACTTC
CASNQWSSYEQYF
>TRBD1|TRBV25-1|TRBJ2-7|few
TGTGCCAGCAGTGACACCGGGACAGGGGGCGGCGAGCAGTACTTC
CASSDTGTGGGEQYF
>.|TRBV7-8|TRBJ2-2|few
TGTGCCAGCAGCCCCATGGCATTTTACACCGGGGAGCTGTTTTTT
CASSPMAFYTGELFF
>.|TRBV20-1|TRBJ1-3|.
TGCAGTGCTAGACCGACGTACCGGTTCTCTGGAAACACCATATATTTT
CSARPTYRFSGNTIYF
>.|TRBV5-1|TRBJ1-4|.
TGCGCCAGCACCTTTCTACCAGGTTCAAATGAAAAACTGTTTTTT
CASTFLPGSNEKLFF
>.|TRBV7-9|TRBJ1-4|.
TGTGCCAGCAGCTTCGGGACAAGTAATGAAAAACTGTTTTTT
CASSFGTSNEKLFF